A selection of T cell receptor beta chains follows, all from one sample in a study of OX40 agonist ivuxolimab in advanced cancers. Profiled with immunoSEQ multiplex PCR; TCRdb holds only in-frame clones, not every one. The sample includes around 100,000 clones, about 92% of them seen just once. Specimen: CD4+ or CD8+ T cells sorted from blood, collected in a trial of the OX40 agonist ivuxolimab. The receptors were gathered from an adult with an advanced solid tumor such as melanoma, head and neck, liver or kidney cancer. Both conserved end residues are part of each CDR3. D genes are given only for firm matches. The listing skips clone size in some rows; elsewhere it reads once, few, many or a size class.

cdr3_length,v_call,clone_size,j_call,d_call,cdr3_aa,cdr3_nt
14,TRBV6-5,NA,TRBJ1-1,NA,CASTDRTENTEAFF,TGTGCCAGCACCGACAGAACAGAGAACACTGAAGCTTTCTTT
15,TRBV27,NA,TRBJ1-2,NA,CASRGAGAGGYGYTF,TGTGCCAGCAGGGGGGCAGGGGCGGGAGGATATGGCTACACCTTC
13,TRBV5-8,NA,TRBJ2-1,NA,CASSLGVSNEQFF,TGTGCCAGCAGCTTAGGGGTTTCGAATGAGCAGTTCTTC
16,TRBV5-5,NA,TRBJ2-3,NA,CASSLASTRSTDTQYF,TGTGCCAGCAGCTTGGCCTCGACTAGATCCACAGATACGCAGTATTTT
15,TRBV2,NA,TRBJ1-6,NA,CASSYDRTGNSPLHF,TGTGCCAGCAGTTATGACAGGACGGGTAATTCACCCCTCCACTTT
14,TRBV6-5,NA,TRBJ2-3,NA,CASSPPTRMDTQYF,TGTGCCAGCAGTCCCCCGACCCGAATGGATACGCAGTATTTT
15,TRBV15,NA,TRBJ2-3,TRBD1,CATSRGGTGTDTQYF,TGTGCCACCAGCAGGGGGGGGACAGGGACAGATACGCAGTATTTT
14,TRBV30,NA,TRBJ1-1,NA,CAWRLGWGKRRAFF,TGTGCCTGGCGCCTAGGGTGGGGTAAGCGTCGCGCTTTCTTT
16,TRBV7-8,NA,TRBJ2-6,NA,CASSLAPPGGANVLTF,TGTGCCAGCAGCTTAGCCCCCCCGGGGGGGGCCAACGTCCTGACTTTC
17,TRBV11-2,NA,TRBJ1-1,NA,CASSSLSNRHKNTEAFF,TGTGCCAGCAGCTCCTTATCCAACAGGCATAAGAACACTGAAGCTTTCTTT
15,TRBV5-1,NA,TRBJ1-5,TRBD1,CASSFSGGGNQPQHF,TGCGCCAGCAGCTTCTCAGGGGGGGGCAATCAGCCCCAGCATTTT
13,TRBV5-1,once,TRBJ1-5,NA,CASSPEGREPQHF,TGCGCCAGCAGCCCGGAGGGAAGGGAGCCCCAGCATTTT
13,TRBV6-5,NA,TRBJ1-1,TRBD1,CASRKTGDTEAFF,TGTGCCAGCAGAAAAACAGGGGACACTGAAGCTTTCTTT
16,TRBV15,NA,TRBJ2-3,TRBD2,CATRAGTSVGADTQYF,TGTGCCACCAGGGCCGGGACTAGCGTGGGTGCAGATACGCAGTATTTT
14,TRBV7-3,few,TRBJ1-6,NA,CASSPDAGYSPLHF,TGTGCCAGCAGCCCAGACGCGGGGTATTCACCCCTCCACTTT
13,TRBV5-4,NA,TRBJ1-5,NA,CASSSDHNQPQHF,TGTGCCAGCAGCTCGGACCACAATCAGCCCCAGCATTTT
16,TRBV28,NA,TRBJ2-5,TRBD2,CASSLVRRGGPETQYF,TGTGCCAGCAGTTTAGTCCGGCGGGGGGGCCCGGAGACCCAGTACTTC
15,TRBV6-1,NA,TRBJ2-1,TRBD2,CASTLAGGPGNEQFF,TGTGCCAGCACTCTAGCGGGAGGGCCGGGGAATGAGCAGTTCTTC
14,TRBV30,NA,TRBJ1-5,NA,CAWRDVREAGPQHF,TGTGCCTGGAGGGACGTCAGGGAGGCTGGGCCCCAGCATTTT
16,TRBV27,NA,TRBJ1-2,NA,CASSLSPITGIYGYTF,TGTGCCAGCAGTTTGAGTCCGATTACAGGAATCTACGGCTACACCTTC
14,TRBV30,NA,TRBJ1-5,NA,CAWQEGSSYQPQHF,TGTGCCTGGCAGGAGGGAAGCAGCTATCAGCCCCAGCATTTT
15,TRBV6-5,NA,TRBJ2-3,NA,CASSYGGGKSDTQYF,TGTGCCAGCAGTTATGGAGGTGGTAAAAGCGATACGCAGTATTTT
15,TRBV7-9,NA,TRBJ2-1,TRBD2,CASSRGLAGYNEQFF,TGTGCCAGCAGCCGAGGACTAGCGGGATACAATGAGCAGTTCTTC
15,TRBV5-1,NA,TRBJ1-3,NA,CASSSTSHSGNTIYF,TGCGCCAGCAGCTCAACTTCCCACTCTGGAAACACCATATATTTT
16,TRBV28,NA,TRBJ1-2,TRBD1,CASSEPGTGGDYGYTF,TGTGCCAGCAGTGAGCCCGGGACAGGGGGCGACTATGGCTACACCTTC
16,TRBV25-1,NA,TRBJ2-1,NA,CASSELGSAPYNEQFF,TGTGCCAGCAGTGAATTAGGTAGCGCCCCCTACAATGAGCAGTTCTTC
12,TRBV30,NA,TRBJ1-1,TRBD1,CASTGLNTEAFF,TGTGCCTCGACAGGGTTGAACACTGAAGCTTTCTTT
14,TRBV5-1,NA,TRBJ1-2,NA,CASSLEGVNYGYTF,TGCGCCAGCAGCTTGGAAGGGGTGAACTATGGCTACACCTTC
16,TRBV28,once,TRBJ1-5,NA,CASSRGPQARFRPQHF,TGTGCCAGCAGCCGAGGGCCACAGGCCCGGTTTCGGCCCCAGCATTTT
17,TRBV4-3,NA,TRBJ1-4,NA,CASSQDLKGIGWEKLFF,TGCGCCAGCAGCCAAGATCTAAAGGGGATCGGCTGGGAAAAACTGTTTTTT
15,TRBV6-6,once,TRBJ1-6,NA,CASSTQGSYNSPLHF,TGTGCCAGCAGTACCCAAGGGTCCTATAATTCACCCCTCCACTTT
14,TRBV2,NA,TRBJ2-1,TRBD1,CASRQQTGGNEQFF,TGTGCCAGCCGCCAGCAGACAGGGGGCAATGAGCAGTTCTTC
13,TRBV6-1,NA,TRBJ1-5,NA,CASSEERVQPQHF,TGTGCCAGCAGTGAAGAGAGGGTCCAGCCCCAGCATTTT
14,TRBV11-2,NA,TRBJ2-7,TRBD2,CASSVAGVHYEQYF,TGTGCCAGCAGCGTAGCGGGGGTACACTACGAGCAGTACTTC
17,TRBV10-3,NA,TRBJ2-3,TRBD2,CAISEGLAGGPGDTQYF,TGTGCCATCAGTGAAGGACTAGCGGGGGGGCCGGGGGATACGCAGTATTTT
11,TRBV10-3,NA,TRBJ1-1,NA,CAIRGYTEAFF,TGTGCCATCAGGGGATACACTGAAGCTTTCTTT
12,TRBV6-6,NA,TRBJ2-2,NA,CASSLNTGELFF,TGTGCCAGCAGCTTGAACACCGGGGAGCTGTTTTTT
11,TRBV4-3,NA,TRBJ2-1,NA,CASSQYNEQFF,TGCGCCAGCAGCCAGTACAATGAGCAGTTCTTC
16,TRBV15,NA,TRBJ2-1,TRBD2,CATSRAPSGGYNEQFF,TGTGCCACCAGCAGAGCCCCTAGCGGGGGATACAATGAGCAGTTCTTC
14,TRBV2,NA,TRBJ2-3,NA,CASSENRITDTQYF,TGTGCCAGCAGTGAAAACCGGATCACAGATACGCAGTATTTT
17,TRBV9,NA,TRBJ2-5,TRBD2,CASSPNERGGRRETQYF,TGTGCCAGCAGCCCCAATGAGCGGGGGGGCCGGAGAGAGACCCAGTACTTC
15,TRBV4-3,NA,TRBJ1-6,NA,CASSQERSYNSPLHF,TGCGCCAGCAGCCAAGAAAGGAGCTATAATTCACCCCTCCACTTT